This T cell receptor (beta chain) was recovered during a study of T cell repertoires in cytomegalovirus infection. The overall study: Both CMV infection and a matching HLA type were indicated by public TCR beta signatures.

TCRdb itself ran the reads through MiXCR, one entry per CDR3 protein. The sample gives some 110,000 distinct CDR3 sequences, more than 30% of which show up once; roughly three fifths is in the top ten. Study-wide findings and caveats: Cumulative frequency of public TCR beta families picked out carriers of CMV plus the relevant HLA. The study found HLA-C-restricted CMV-specific TCR beta clonotypes dominating the ex vivo response.

A word on this clonotype: The antigen remains unidentified.

J lost 5 bases, V lost 5 bases, and 5 bases had no gene match. This CDR3 is 14 amino acids long. CDR1 SGHTA and CDR2 FQGNSA come from the germline V gene. This receptor was identified in a human donor in good health (CMV status not recorded). Some clones in this sample may be carry-over from other donors' samples. This sample comprised CD8+ T cells from cultured PBMCs, obtained from culture after CMV antigen stimulation. The rearrangement links TRBV7-2 to TRBJ2-5, with TRBD2 matching over 10 bases. Here the CDR3 reads CASSGPAGGETQYF. DNA for the CDR3: TGTGCCAGCAGCGGGCCAGCGGGGGGGGAGACCCAGTACTTC.